The entry below describes one T cell receptor (beta chain). Germline CDR1 SSHAT, CDR2 FNYEAQ (reference sequence). The junction had 6 bases not matched to a gene; V was cut back by 1 base and J by 4 bases. The CDR3 sequence is 16 residues long. The data were taken from a study of cytomegalovirus exposure and HLA in healthy donors. A multiplex PCR was run with 60 Vbeta primers and 13 Jbeta primers. Clones were read by immunoSEQ multiplex PCR, and TCRdb kept only the in-frame ones, dropping some. The table includes around 160,000 clones, 60% to 85% detected once. The TCR sequence derives from a man aged 40-55 years in good health and CMV-seropositive. The sequenced material came from PBMCs. The V and J genes are TRBV7-7 and TRBJ2-1; 8 positions match TRBD2. CDR3 sequence: CASSLDGTRGYNEQFF. CDR3 sequence (DNA): TGTGCCAGCAGCTTAGACGGGACTAGGGGGTACAATGAGCAGTTCTTC.